The next 30 T cell receptor beta chains were all read from a single sample in a study of CD8 T cells in Susac syndrome. Random-hexamer reverse transcription was applied to roughly 0.5 to 1 ug RNA. A single record per CDR3 protein comes from TCRdb applying MiXCR to the immunoSEQ multiplex PCR reads. Among a few hundred thousand distinct CDR3 sequences listed, around 85% were seen once. The specimen sequenced was CD8+ T cells from PBMCs. Source of these receptors: a human donor with multiple sclerosis.

This clonotype was seen only once. The rearrangement uses TRBV4-1 and TRBJ2-1; the match to TRBD2 covers 10 bases. CDR3 length: 18 amino acids. Germline V gives CDR1 MGHRA, CDR2 YSYEKL. Unmatched junction bases numbered 8, after V lost 0 bases and J lost 3 bases. CDR3 region: CASSQDLEREGHYNEQFF. The CDR3 nucleotides are TGCGCCAGCAGCCAAGATTTGGAGCGGGAGGGCCACTACAATGAGCAGTTCTTC.

The rearrangement links TRBV10-2 to TRBJ2-1, with D perhaps matching TRBD2 (5 bases). V was shortened by 2 bases and J by 5 bases, with 10 bases between the two germline ends. Germline CDR1 reads WSHSY; CDR2 reads SAAADI. This CDR3 region has 14 residues. CDR3 residues: CASSEGGLDNEQFF. CDR3 sequence (DNA): TGCGCCAGCAGTGAGGGCGGACTCGACAATGAGCAGTTCTTC.

The chain is built from TRBV9 and TRBJ1-4; weak D call: TRBD1 (5 bases). Trimming took 4 bases from V and 8 from J, leaving 27 bases between them. Germline CDR1 reads SGDLS; CDR2 reads YYNGEE. The CDR3 loop spans 18 amino acids. The CDR3 region is CASSPHPPTGLSGEKLFF. The CDR3 region has the DNA TGTGCCAGCAGCCCCCACCCACCTACGGGACTCTCCGGGGAAAAACTGTTTTTT.

V and J are TRBV4-1 and TRBJ2-7; D is possibly TRBD2 (6 bases). Looked up from germline, CDR1 is MGHRA and CDR2 is YSYEKL. The CDR3 length is 16 residues. Trimming stripped 1 base from V and 2 bases from J, with 15 bases between. The CDR3 region is CASSQGITGDPYEQYF. In DNA form, the CDR3 reads TGCGCCAGCAGCCAAGGTATCACGGGGGATCCCTACGAGCAGTACTTC.

The chain combines TRBV4-1 with TRBJ2-5, with a possible D match to TRBD2 (5 bases). V dropped 2 bases and J dropped 4 bases, with 17 bases sitting between them. Germline V lookup: CDR1 MGHRA, CDR2 YSYEKL. CDR3 size: 16 residues. The CDR3 is CASSQLASSSRETQYF. The CDR3 DNA follows: TGCGCCAGCAGCCAATTAGCGAGCAGCTCTCGAGAGACCCAGTACTTC.

This clonotype has a handful of counts. The chain carries TRBV12-3 or TRBV12-4 and TRBJ2-2; D not resolved. This CDR3 region has 13 residues. The V end lost 0 bases, the J end lost 4 bases, and 3 bases lay between the germline ends. CDR3 bases: TGTGCCAGCAGTTTAGCGAGCACCGGGGAGCTGTTTTTT. Its translation is CASSLASTGELFF.

The chain has TRBV12-3 or TRBV12-4 and TRBJ1-1; D is uncertain. The CDR3 totals 17 residues. V was pared by 3 bases and J by 1 base, with 18 bases between. In nucleotides, the CDR3 is TGTGCCAGCAGTTTTCGGTTGGAGTCTCTACCGAACACTGAAGCTTTCTTT. Translating it yields CASSFRLESLPNTEAFF.

The V gene is TRBV7-6, the J gene TRBJ2-1; D not resolved. The CDR3 length is 15 residues. Trimming took off 1 base at V and 4 bases at J, with 11 bases between the two ends. Germline V gene data show CDR1 as SGHVS and CDR2 as FNYEAQ. The CDR3: CASSLDVAPYNEQFF. The CDR3 coding sequence is TGTGCCAGCAGCTTAGACGTTGCACCTTACAATGAGCAGTTCTTC.

This clonotype was found once. V gene TRBV4-1 combines with J gene TRBJ2-5; no clear D gene. The CDR3 has 15 residues. Trimming took off 1 base at V and 5 bases at J, with 14 bases between the two ends. Germline assignment: CDR1 MGHRA and CDR2 YSYEKL. This chain's CDR3 is CASSQVVGRAETQYF. DNA for the CDR3: TGCGCCAGCAGCCAAGTAGTGGGTCGGGCGGAGACCCAGTACTTC.

The genes are TRBV6-6 and TRBJ1-6; D perhaps matches TRBD1 (5 bases). This CDR3 has 15 residues. Trimming took 2 bases from V and 8 from J, leaving 13 bases between them. Germline V gene data show CDR1 as MNHNY and CDR2 as SVGAGI (reference sequence). CDR3 in amino acids: CASSYSARADSPLHF. CDR3 sequence (DNA): TGTGCCAGCAGTTACAGCGCCAGGGCAGATTCACCCCTCCACTTT.

The V and J genes are TRBV27 and TRBJ1-1; the D is unclear. Looked up from germline, CDR1 is MNHEY and CDR2 is SMNVEV (reference sequence). The V end lost 0 bases, the J end lost 5 bases, and 10 bases lay between the germline ends. The CDR3 loop spans 14 amino acids. The CDR3 DNA reads as TGTGCCAGCAGTTTATCGAGAGGGTGGACTGAAGCTTTCTTT. It translates to CASSLSRGWTEAFF.

The rearrangement links TRBV5-1 to TRBJ1-4, with D maybe TRBD1 (5 bases). V gave up 3 bases and J gave up 8 bases, with 17 bases separating them. The CDR3 extends over 15 amino acids. Germline V gene sequence: CDR1 SGHRS, CDR2 YFSETQ. The CDR3 here is CASSYRDGGKEKLFF. The CDR3 DNA reads TGCGCCAGCAGCTACCGGGACGGGGGTAAAGAAAAACTGTTTTTT. Supplemented by reference TRBV5-1 and TRBJ1-4, the full variable domain reads KAGVTQTPRYLIKTRGQQVTLSCSPISGHRSVSWYQQTPGQGLQFLFEYFSETQRNKGNFPGRFSGRQFSNSRSEMNVSTLELGDSALYLCASSYRDGGKEKLFFGSGTQLSVL.

This chain connects TRBV9 to TRBJ2-2, with D perhaps TRBD1 or TRBD2 (5 bases each). CDR1 is SGDLS and CDR2 is YYNGEE in the germline V gene. Trimming shortened V by 3 bases and J by 7 bases, and 16 bases separated the two germline ends. The CDR3 is made up of 15 amino acids. For the CDR3, the DNA is TGTGCCAGCAGCGCAAAGGGACCGATGGGCGGGGAGCTGTTTTTT. Translated: CASSAKGPMGGELFF.

This clonotype was recorded once. Since no conserved phenylalanine or tryptophan closes the CDR3, a read error is the likely cause. The chain recombines TRBV5-6 with TRBJ2-7; D perhaps matches TRBD1 (5 bases). Trimming pared 0 bases from V and 1 base from J, leaving 8 bases between. Per germline, CDR1 SGHDT and CDR2 YYEEEE. The CDR3 consists of 14 residues. The CDR3 DNA reads as TGTGCCAGCAGCTTGGCCGACAGTTCCTACGAGCAGTACCTC. Translated: CASSLADSSYEQYL.

The chain joins TRBV11-3 to TRBJ2-1; D not resolved. The germline CDR1 and CDR2 sequences are SGHNT and YENEEA. The length of the CDR3 is 13 residues. Trimming cost V 6 bases and J 8 bases, with 14 bases left between them. The CDR3 DNA follows: TGTGCCAGCAGTTCACACTTGAAAGATGAGCAGTTCTTC. As protein: CASSSHLKDEQFF.

The genes are TRBV2 and TRBJ2-1, with 7 nucleotides matching TRBD1. Trimming removed 10 bases from V and 5 bases from J; junction bases left unmatched: 5. Per the germline V gene, CDR1 is SNHLY and CDR2 is FYNNEI. The CDR3 runs 12 residues. The CDR3 loop is CATGTENNEQFF. DNA for the CDR3: TGTGCCACCGGGACAGAAAACAATGAGCAGTTCTTC.

V and J are TRBV12-3 or TRBV12-4 and TRBJ1-6, with TRBD1 as a possible D gene (5 bases). V shed 3 bases and J shed 10 bases, with 13 bases lying between them. The CDR3 loop spans 14 amino acids. The CDR3 bases are TGTGCCAGCAGTTTTTGGCAGGGAGGGTCACCCCTCCACTTT. Translating it yields CASSFWQGGSPLHF.

The chain links TRBV3-1 to TRBJ2-2; TRBD1 might be the D (6 bases). Trimming shortened V by 4 bases and J by 3 bases, and 15 bases separated the two germline ends. The CDR3 is made up of 16 amino acids. Germline assignment: CDR1 LGHDT and CDR2 YNNKEL (reference sequence). The CDR3 loop is CASSPTPRGDTGELFF. Written as DNA, the CDR3 is TGTGCCAGCAGCCCAACCCCCAGGGGAGACACCGGGGAGCTGTTTTTT.

The chain employs TRBV30 and TRBJ1-1, with D perhaps TRBD1 (5 bases). The ends were cut back, 3 bases at V and 4 bases at J, with 12 bases in the middle. Germline CDR1 and CDR2: GTSNPN and SVGIG (reference sequence). This CDR3 is built from 13 residues. The DNA for the CDR3 is TGTGCCTGGAGCAAGCTGGGGGGCACTGAAGCTTTCTTT. It translates to CAWSKLGGTEAFF.

This clonotype occurred once. The J gene is TRBJ1-1, the V gene TRBV30; no reliable D call. CDR1 is GTSNPN and CDR2 is SVGIG in the germline V gene (reference sequence). This CDR3 is 14 amino acids long. The germline V and J ends were trimmed by 4 bases and 2 bases, with 14 bases remaining between them. Here the CDR3 DNA reads TGTGCCTGGATCCCGCCGGGGTCAAACACTGAAGCTTTCTTT. As protein: CAWIPPGSNTEAFF.

V gene TRBV27 combines with J gene TRBJ2-7; D is undetermined. The CDR3 has 12 amino acids. Germline V CDR1 and CDR2: MNHEY, SMNVEV (reference sequence). Trimming pared 4 bases from V and 3 bases from J, leaving 7 bases between. CDR3 coding DNA: TGTGCCAGCAGTTCAAGCCACTACGAGCAGTACTTC. It translates to CASSSSHYEQYF.

This chain links TRBV7-9 with TRBJ2-2; D perhaps matches TRBD1 (6 bases). The germline gives CDR1 SEHNR, CDR2 FQNEAQ (reference sequence). This CDR3 region has 17 residues. Trimming cost V 4 bases and J 4 bases, with 19 bases left between them. Here the CDR3 DNA reads TGTGCCAGCAGCTCACTGGGACATGGCGGAGGCACCGGGGAGCTGTTTTTT. This gives the protein CASSSLGHGGGTGELFF.

The J gene is TRBJ1-5, the V gene TRBV30; D might be TRBD1 (6 bases). V was trimmed by 4 bases and J by 5 bases, leaving 15 bases between them. Germline values: CDR1 GTSNPN, CDR2 SVGIG (reference sequence). This CDR3 region has 14 residues. The CDR3 spells CAWTQGGIDQPQHF. The CDR3 DNA follows: TGTGCCTGGACCCAAGGGGGGATCGATCAGCCCCAGCATTTT.

The V gene is TRBV7-2, the J gene TRBJ1-1; D is uncertain. This CDR3 has 17 residues. Germline V gives CDR1 SGHTA, CDR2 FQGNSA. V was pared by 0 bases and J by 1 base, with 15 bases between. Here the CDR3 reads CASSLAIQIFKNTEAFF. The CDR3 nucleotides are TGTGCCAGCAGCTTAGCGATTCAGATTTTTAAGAACACTGAAGCTTTCTTT.

The rearrangement uses TRBV11-2 and TRBJ2-3; the D is unclear. Germline V lookup: CDR1 SGHAT, CDR2 FQNNGV. This CDR3 is 15 amino acids long. The ends were cut back, 1 base at V and 6 bases at J, with 14 bases in the middle. CDR3 in DNA: TGTGCCAGCAGCTTAGTTCCCCGTACTATGGATACGCAGTATTTT. It encodes CASSLVPRTMDTQYF.

This chain links TRBV13 with TRBJ2-3; 9 bases are shared with TRBD1. There are 16 residues in the CDR3. The V segment lost 5 bases and the J segment 0 bases; nucleotides outside the gene matches: 6. In germline, CDR1 is PRHDT, CDR2 FYEKMQ (reference sequence). The CDR3 region is CASSEPGTGSTDTQYF. Written as DNA, the CDR3 is TGTGCCAGCAGCGAGCCCGGGACAGGGAGCACAGATACGCAGTATTTT.

The chain employs TRBV27 and TRBJ2-7; 8 bases align to TRBD1. Per germline, CDR1 MNHEY and CDR2 SMNVEV (reference sequence). The CDR3 has 19 amino acids. J lost 2 bases, V lost 0 bases, and 15 bases had no gene match. The CDR3 region is CASSLSVGAGGPVAYEQYF. CDR3 DNA: TGTGCCAGCAGTTTATCCGTTGGGGCAGGGGGCCCTGTAGCCTACGAGCAGTACTTC.

CDR3: CASSWTGDLPEAFF. Here the CDR3 DNA reads TGTGCCAGCAGTTGGACAGGGGATCTCCCTGAAGCTTTCTTT. The chain joins TRBV27 to TRBJ1-1; 9 bases are a match to TRBD1. The CDR3 has 14 amino acids. V was pared by 4 bases and J by 6 bases, with 6 bases of the junction left unmatched. Per the germline V gene, CDR1 is MNHEY and CDR2 is SMNVEV (reference sequence).

The chain carries TRBV6-1 and TRBJ1-2; no firm D call. The ends were cut back, 6 bases at V and 6 bases at J, with 11 bases in the middle. Germline CDR1 MNHNS, CDR2 SASEGT. The CDR3 covers 12 residues. The CDR3 nucleotides read TGTGCCAGCAGGGTCGGGGTTGATGGCTACACCTTC. It is translated as CASRVGVDGYTF.

This chain connects TRBV7-6 to TRBJ1-6, with D tentatively TRBD1 (5 bases). Germline-derived CDR1 and CDR2 are SGHVS and FNYEAQ. This CDR3 comprises 15 residues. Trimming took off 7 bases at V and 9 bases at J, with 19 bases between the two ends. For the CDR3, the DNA is TGTGCCAGCACCCTTCGGGTGGGGGAGGGTTCACCCCTCCACTTT. Protein product: CASTLRVGEGSPLHF.